Here is one T cell receptor (beta chain) with its context. The V end lost 1 base, the J end lost 5 bases, and 12 bases lay between the germline ends. The CDR3 totals 16 residues. CDR1 and CDR2 (germline): LGHNA, YSLEER. Original handling: Amplification of reference gene primers provided the estimated nucleated cell counts. Profiled with immunoSEQ multiplex PCR; TCRdb holds only in-frame clones, not every one. The DNA gave D and trimming, while V, J and clone size come from that table. The profile covers some 190,000 clones, with more than 70% appearing a single time and around 6% taken by the ten largest. The data derive from a study of blood T cell repertoires in COVID-19. Whole-study context: T cells, B-cell-depleted T cells, or PBMCs provided the cDNA or gDNA that served as material.

This chain connects TRBV4-3 to TRBJ1-6, with D possibly matching TRBD1 (5 bases). This receptor was taken from a man aged 40-49 years with acute COVID-19. Sequenced material: PBMCs or T cells enriched from blood (not recorded which). DNA of the CDR3: TGCGCCAGCAGCCAAGGGGTACAGACAGATAATTCACCCCTCCACTTT. Amino acids: CASSQGVQTDNSPLHF.